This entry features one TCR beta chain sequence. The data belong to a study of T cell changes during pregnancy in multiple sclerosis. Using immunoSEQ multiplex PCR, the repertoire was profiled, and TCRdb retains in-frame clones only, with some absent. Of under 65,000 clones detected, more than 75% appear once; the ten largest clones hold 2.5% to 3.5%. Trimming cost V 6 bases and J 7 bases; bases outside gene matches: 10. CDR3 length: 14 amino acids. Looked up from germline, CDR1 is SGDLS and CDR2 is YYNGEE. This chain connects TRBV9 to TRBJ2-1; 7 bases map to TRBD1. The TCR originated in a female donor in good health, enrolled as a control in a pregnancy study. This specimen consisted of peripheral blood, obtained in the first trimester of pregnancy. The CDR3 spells CASTPGQPRNEQFF. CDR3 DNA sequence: TGTGCCAGCACCCCGGGACAGCCTAGGAATGAGCAGTTCTTC.